This TCR beta chain comes out of a study of cytomegalovirus exposure and HLA in healthy donors. A note on this clone: Its antigen is unidentified.

Study-wide results and limits: Earlier findings revealed that most TCR beta V segments proved productive either about 87% or about 30% of the time. Later analysis revealed greater clonal expansion in HLA-associated TCR beta chains than in equally common others.

The CDR3 consists of 13 residues. Per the germline V gene, CDR1 is MNHEY and CDR2 is SVGAGI. Trimming left V 4 bases short and J 2 bases short, with 8 bases between. The PCR ran on 60 Vbeta and 13 Jbeta primers. Libraries were prepared by immunoSEQ multiplex PCR; TCRdb keeps only in-frame clonotypes and omits some of them. The sample consists of about 250,000 clones, about 66% of them appearing once. The donors gave bone marrow, and they were healthy. The V gene is TRBV6-5, the J gene TRBJ1-2; D perhaps matches TRBD1 (6 bases). Sequencing input: PBMCs. This TCR derives from a female donor in good health and CMV-seronegative. For the CDR3, the DNA is TGTGCCAGCAGTTTGGGGGCGAACTATGGCTACACCTTC. Encoded protein: CASSLGANYGYTF.